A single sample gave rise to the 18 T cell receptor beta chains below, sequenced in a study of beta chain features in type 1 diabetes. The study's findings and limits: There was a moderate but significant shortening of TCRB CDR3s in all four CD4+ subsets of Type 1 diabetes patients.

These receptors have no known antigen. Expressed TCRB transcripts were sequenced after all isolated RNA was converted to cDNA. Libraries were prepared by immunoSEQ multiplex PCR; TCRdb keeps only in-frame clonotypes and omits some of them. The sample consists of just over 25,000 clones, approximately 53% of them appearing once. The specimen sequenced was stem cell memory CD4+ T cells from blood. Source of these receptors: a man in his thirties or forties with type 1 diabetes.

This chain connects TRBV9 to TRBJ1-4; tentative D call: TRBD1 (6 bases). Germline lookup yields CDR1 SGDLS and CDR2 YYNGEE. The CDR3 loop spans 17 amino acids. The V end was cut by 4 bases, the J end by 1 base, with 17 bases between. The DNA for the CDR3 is TGTGCCAGCAGCCCGCGAGCTTTACAGGGAACTAATGAAAAACTGTTTTTT. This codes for CASSPRALQGTNEKLFF.

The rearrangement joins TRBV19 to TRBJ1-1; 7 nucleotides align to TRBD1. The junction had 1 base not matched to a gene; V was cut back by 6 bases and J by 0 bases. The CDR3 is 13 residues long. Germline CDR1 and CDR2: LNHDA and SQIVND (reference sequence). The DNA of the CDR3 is TGTGCCAGTAGGGACAGGTTGAACACTGAAGCTTTCTTT. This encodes CASRDRLNTEAFF.

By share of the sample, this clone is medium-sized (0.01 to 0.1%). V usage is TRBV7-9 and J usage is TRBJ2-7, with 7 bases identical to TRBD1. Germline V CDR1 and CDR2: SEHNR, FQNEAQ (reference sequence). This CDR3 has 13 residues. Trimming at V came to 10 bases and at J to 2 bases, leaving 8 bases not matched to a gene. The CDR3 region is CATKGQTPYEQYF. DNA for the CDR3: TGTGCCACCAAGGGACAGACGCCCTACGAGCAGTACTTC.

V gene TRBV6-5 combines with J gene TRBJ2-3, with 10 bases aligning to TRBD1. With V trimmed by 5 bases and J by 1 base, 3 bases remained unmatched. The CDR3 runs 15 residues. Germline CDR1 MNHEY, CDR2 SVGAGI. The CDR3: CASSRTGGGTDTQYF. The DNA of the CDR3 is TGTGCCAGCAGTAGGACAGGGGGAGGCACAGATACGCAGTATTTT.

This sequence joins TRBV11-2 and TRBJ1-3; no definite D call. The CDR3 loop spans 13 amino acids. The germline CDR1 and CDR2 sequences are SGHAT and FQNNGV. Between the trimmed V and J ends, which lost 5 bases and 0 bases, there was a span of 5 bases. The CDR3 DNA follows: TGTGCCAGCAGCCGTAACTCTGGAAACACCATATATTTT. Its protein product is CASSRNSGNTIYF.

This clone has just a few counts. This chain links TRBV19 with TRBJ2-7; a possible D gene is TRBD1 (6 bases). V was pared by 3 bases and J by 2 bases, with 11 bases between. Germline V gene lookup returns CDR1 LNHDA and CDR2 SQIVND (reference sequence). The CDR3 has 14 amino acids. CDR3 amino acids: CASSIVSGAYEQYF. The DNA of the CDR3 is TGTGCCAGTAGTATCGTGTCAGGGGCCTACGAGCAGTACTTC.

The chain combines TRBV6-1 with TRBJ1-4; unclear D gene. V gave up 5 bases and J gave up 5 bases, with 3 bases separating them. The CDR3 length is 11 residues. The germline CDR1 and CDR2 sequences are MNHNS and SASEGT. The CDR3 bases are TGTGCCAGCAGTCTAAATGAAAAACTGTTTTTT. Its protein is CASSLNEKLFF.

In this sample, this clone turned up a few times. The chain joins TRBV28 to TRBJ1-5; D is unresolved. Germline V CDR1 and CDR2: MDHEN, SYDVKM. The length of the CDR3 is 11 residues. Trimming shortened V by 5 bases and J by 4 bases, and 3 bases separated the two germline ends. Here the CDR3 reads CASSLNQPQHF. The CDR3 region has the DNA TGTGCCAGCAGTCTAAATCAGCCCCAGCATTTT.

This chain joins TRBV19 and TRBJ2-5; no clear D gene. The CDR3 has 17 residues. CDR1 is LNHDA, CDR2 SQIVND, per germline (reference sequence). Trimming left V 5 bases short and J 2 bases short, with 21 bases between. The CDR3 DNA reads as TGTGCCAGTAGTTCATCGACTCCTACCAACACTCAAGAGACCCAGTACTTC. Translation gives CASSSSTPTNTQETQYF.

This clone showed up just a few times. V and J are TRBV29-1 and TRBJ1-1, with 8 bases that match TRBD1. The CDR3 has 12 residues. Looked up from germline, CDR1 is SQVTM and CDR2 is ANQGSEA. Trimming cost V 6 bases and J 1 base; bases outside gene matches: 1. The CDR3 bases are TGCAGCGTGGGACAGGCGAACACTGAAGCTTTCTTT. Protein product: CSVGQANTEAFF.

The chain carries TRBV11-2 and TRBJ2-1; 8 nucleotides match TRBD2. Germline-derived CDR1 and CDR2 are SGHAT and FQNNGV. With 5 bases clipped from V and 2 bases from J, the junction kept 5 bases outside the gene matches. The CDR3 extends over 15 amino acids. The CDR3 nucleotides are TGTGCCAGCAGCAAGGGACTAGGAACCTACAATGAGCAGTTCTTC. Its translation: CASSKGLGTYNEQFF.

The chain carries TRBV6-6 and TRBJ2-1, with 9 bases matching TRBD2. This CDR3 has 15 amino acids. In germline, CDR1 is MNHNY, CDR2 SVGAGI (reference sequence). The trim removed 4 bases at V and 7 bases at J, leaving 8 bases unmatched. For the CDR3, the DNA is TGTGCCAGCAGTTCCCGGGGTAGCGGGAGTAATGAGCAGTTCTTC. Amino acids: CASSSRGSGSNEQFF.

The CDR3 loop reads CASSELITPGYTF. CDR3 DNA: TGTGCCAGCAGTGAATTGATTACTCCTGGCTACACCTTC. V is TRBV6-1 and J is TRBJ1-2; D call uncertain. The CDR3 totals 13 residues. Germline CDR1 reads MNHNS; CDR2 reads SASEGT. Trimming took 2 bases from V and 7 from J, leaving 11 bases between them.

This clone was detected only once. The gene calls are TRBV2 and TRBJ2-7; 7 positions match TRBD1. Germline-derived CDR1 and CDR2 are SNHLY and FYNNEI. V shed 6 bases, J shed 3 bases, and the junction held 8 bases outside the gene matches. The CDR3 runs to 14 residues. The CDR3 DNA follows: TGTGCCAGCAGAGCCTACTGGGACAGCTACGAGCAGTACTTC. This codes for CASRAYWDSYEQYF.

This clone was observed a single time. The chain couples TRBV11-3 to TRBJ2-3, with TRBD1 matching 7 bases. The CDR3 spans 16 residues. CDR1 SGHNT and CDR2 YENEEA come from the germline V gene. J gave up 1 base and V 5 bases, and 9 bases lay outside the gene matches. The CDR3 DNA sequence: TGTGCCAGCAGCGCATCGACAGGGAAGGGCACAGATACGCAGTATTTT. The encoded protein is CASSASTGKGTDTQYF.

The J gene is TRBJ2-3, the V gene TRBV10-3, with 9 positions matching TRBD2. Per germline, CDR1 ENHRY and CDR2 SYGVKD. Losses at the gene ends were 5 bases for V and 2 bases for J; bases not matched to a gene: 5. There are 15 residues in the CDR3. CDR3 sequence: CAISLSGGITDTQYF. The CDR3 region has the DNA TGTGCCATCAGTCTCAGCGGGGGGATCACAGATACGCAGTATTTT.

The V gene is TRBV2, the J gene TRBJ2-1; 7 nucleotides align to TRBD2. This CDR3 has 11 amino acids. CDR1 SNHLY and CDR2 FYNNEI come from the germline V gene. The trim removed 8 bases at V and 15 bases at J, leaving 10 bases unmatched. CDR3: CASRLARDSFF. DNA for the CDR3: TGTGCCAGCCGACTAGCACGAGACTCGTTCTTC. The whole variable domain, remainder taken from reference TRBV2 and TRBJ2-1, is EPEVTQTPSHQVTQMGQEVILRCVPISNHLYFYWYRQILGQKVEFLVSFYNNEISEKSEIFDDQFSVERPDGSNFTLKIRSTKLEDSAMYFCASRLARDSFFGPGTRLTVL.

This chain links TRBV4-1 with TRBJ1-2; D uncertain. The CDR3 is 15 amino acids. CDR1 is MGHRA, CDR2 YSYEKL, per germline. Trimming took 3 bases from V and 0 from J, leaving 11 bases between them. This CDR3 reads CASSHDTFPNYGYTF. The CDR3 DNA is TGCGCCAGCAGCCATGACACCTTTCCTAACTATGGCTACACCTTC.